This TCR beta chain appears in the sequencing data of a study of T cell responses to AZD1222 COVID-19 vaccine. Study-level points and caveats: Without day 14 samples, only post-peak T cell repertoires were studied. The study found Spike-specific TCR breadth and depth rose after two AZD1222 doses.

The V segment lost 6 bases and the J segment 6 bases; nucleotides outside the gene matches: 11. The CDR3 contains 15 residues. Germline V gene data show CDR1 as SNHLY and CDR2 as FYNNEI. Worth noting for this clone: Antigen specificity is unknown.

Sequencing used immunoSEQ multiplex PCR; TCRdb keeps in-frame clones, though not all of them. The sample includes about 97,000 clones, more than 75% of them seen just once. The rearrangement uses TRBV2 and TRBJ1-5; 7 positions agree with TRBD1. The sequence came from an adult in good health. The specimen comprised peripheral blood, sampled on day 0 of AZD1222 vaccination. CDR3 bases: TGTGCCAGCAGAGGCGCGACAGGGTTTGGTCAGCCCCAGCATTTT. It yields the protein CASRGATGFGQPQHF.